This passage covers 22 T cell receptor beta chains from one sample sequenced in a study of human T cells and chemical hapten exposure. Time point described: patch test 2, 6 weeks after DPC sensitization. Noted treatment: therapeutic diphenylcyclopropenone sensitization with weekly scalp DPC. TCRdb called the RACE reads again in MiXCR, with one record for every CDR3 protein. The sample has 330,000 or so distinct CDR3 sequences, about 6% seen once. Sequenced material: whole blood, taken in connection with sensitization to the hapten diphenylcyclopropenone (DPC). These receptors all come from a woman between 18 and 29 years old with alopecia areata. Some clones in this sample may be carry-over from other donors' samples.

The V and J genes are TRBV4-2 and TRBJ1-1; 7 bases line up with TRBD1. Trimming took 2 bases from V and 3 from J; bases not matched to a gene: 3. CDR1 LGHNA and CDR2 YNFKEQ come from the germline V gene. CDR3 length: 14 amino acids. Written as DNA, the CDR3 is TGTGCCAGCAGCCAACCCGGGACAGACACTGAAGCTTTCTTT. Residues: CASSQPGTDTEAFF.

This clonotype was detected ten times or more. The rearrangement links TRBV29-1 to TRBJ1-1; D remains ambiguous. Germline V gives CDR1 SQVTM, CDR2 ANQGSEA. Trimming took 7 bases from V and 1 from J, leaving 10 bases between them. This CDR3 has 12 amino acids. The CDR3 here is CSACSKNTEAFF. In DNA form, the CDR3 reads TGCAGCGCATGCAGCAAGAACACTGAAGCTTTCTTT.

The chain carries TRBV7-9 and TRBJ2-6; D possibly uses TRBD1 or TRBD2 (7 bases each). V was trimmed by 5 bases and J by 0 bases, leaving 17 bases between them. Germline CDR1 SEHNR, CDR2 FQNEAQ (reference sequence). The CDR3 has 18 amino acids. Here the CDR3 reads CASSRRGGLSSGANVLTF. In nucleotides, the CDR3 is TGTGCCAGCAGCCGCAGGGGGGGCCTGAGCTCTGGGGCCAACGTCCTGACTTTC.

This clonotype was observed once. A much bigger clone sits one base away, suggesting this may be a read error. Here the CDR3 reads CASSLEDSGLLRDTQYF. The CDR3 coding sequence is TGTGCCAGCAGCTTAGAAGATAGTGGCCTGTTACGAGATACGCAGTATTTT. This chain connects TRBV7-2 to TRBJ2-3; D is unclear. This CDR3 spans 17 amino acids. Trimming shortened V by 1 base and J by 5 bases, and 19 bases separated the two germline ends. Germline CDR1 and CDR2: SGHTA and FQGNSA.

This clonotype was detected a few times. One junction end does not reproduce the germline sequence, and a read error may be involved. The CDR3 loop reads CASSPDRGGPLHF. In nucleotides, the CDR3 is TGTGCTAGCAGCCCGGACAGGGGCGGGCCCCTCCACTTT. V is TRBV7-7 and J is TRBJ1-6, with 9 positions matching TRBD1. This CDR3 region has 13 residues. Germline-derived CDR1 and CDR2 are SSHAT and FNYEAQ (reference sequence).

The chain has TRBV6-2 or TRBV6-3 and TRBJ1-1, with D tentatively TRBD1 (5 bases). Deletions cut 7 bases from V and 5 bases from J, with 14 bases between. Germline CDR1 reads MNHEY; CDR2 reads SVGEGT. The length of the CDR3 is 13 residues. The DNA of the CDR3 is TGTGCCAGCAATCTCCAGGGTTGGACTGAAGCTTTCTTT. Amino acid sequence: CASNLQGWTEAFF.

This clonotype was counted at least ten times. The genes are TRBV7-9 and TRBJ1-2; D might be TRBD1 (5 bases). V lost 1 base and J 4 bases, leaving 13 bases between the germline ends. The CDR3 extends over 15 amino acids. Germline CDR1 is SEHNR and CDR2 is FQNEAQ (reference sequence). CDR3: CASSLGPTAFYGYTF. The CDR3 DNA sequence: TGTGCCAGCAGCTTAGGACCGACAGCTTTCTATGGCTACACCTTC. The full variable domain, its missing parts supplied by reference TRBV7-9 and TRBJ1-2, is DTGVSQNPRHKITKRGQNVTFRCDPISEHNRLYWYRQTLGQGPEFLTYFQNEAQLEKSRLLSDRFSAERPKGSFSTLEIQRTEQGDSAMYLCASSLGPTAFYGYTFGSGTRLTVV.

The CDR3 protein is CASSLAGQGAITDTQYF. CDR3 DNA sequence: TGTGCCAGCAGCTTGGCTGGACAGGGGGCAATCACAGATACGCAGTATTTT. J is TRBJ2-3 and V is TRBV5-5, with 11 bases matching TRBD1. This CDR3 is built from 17 residues. Germline values: CDR1 SGHKS, CDR2 YYEKEE (reference sequence). V shed 0 bases, J shed 2 bases, and the junction held 5 bases outside the gene matches. Supplemented by reference TRBV5-5 and TRBJ2-3, the full variable domain reads DAGVTQSPTHLIKTRGQQVTLRCSPISGHKSVSWYQQVLGQGPQFIFQYYEKEERGRGNFPDRFSARQFPNYSSELNVNALLLGDSALYLCASSLAGQGAITDTQYFGPGTRLTVL.

This clonotype was seen many times. V usage is TRBV6-2 or TRBV6-3 and J usage is TRBJ2-1; 7 bases agree with TRBD2. In germline, CDR1 is MNHEY, CDR2 SVGEGT. CDR3 length equals 21 residues. With 0 bases clipped from V and 2 bases from J, the junction kept 19 bases outside the gene matches. The CDR3 DNA reads as TGTGCCAGCAGTTACTCGAGTACTAGCGTGATGGGAGCCGGGGCCTACAATGAGCAGTTCTTC. This encodes CASSYSSTSVMGAGAYNEQFF.

The chain has TRBV24-1 and TRBJ2-7; 9 positions agree with TRBD1. The CDR3 spans 14 residues. Germline trimming cut 4 bases from V and 4 bases from J; bases unmatched to any gene: 4. CDR1 is KGHDR and CDR2 is SFDVKD in the germline V gene. This chain's CDR3 is CATSETGGGYEQYF. The CDR3 DNA reads TGTGCCACCAGTGAAACAGGGGGCGGATACGAGCAGTACTTC.

The gene calls are TRBV4-3 and TRBJ2-6, with D hard to call. V gave up 4 bases and J gave up 0 bases, with 19 bases separating them. Germline CDR1 is LGHNA and CDR2 is YSLEER. The CDR3 covers 19 residues. Here the CDR3 DNA reads TGCGCCAGCAGCCCGAATCATCCTCTAGGGCCCTCTGGGGCCAACGTCCTGACTTTC. Amino acid sequence: CASSPNHPLGPSGANVLTF.

CDR3 loop: CASSFGGAEETQYF. The CDR3 bases are TGTGCCAGCAGTTTCGGGGGGGCCGAAGAGACCCAGTACTTC. The V and J genes are TRBV12-3 or TRBV12-4 and TRBJ2-5; 8 positions agree with TRBD2. V lost 3 bases and J lost 3; bases outside the gene matches: 3. This CDR3 contains 14 residues.

This clonotype has at least ten counts. The J gene is TRBJ1-5, the V gene TRBV6-5; no reliable D call. The V gene's germline CDR1 is MNHEY and CDR2 SVGAGI. Trimming shortened V by 2 bases and J by 7 bases, and 9 bases separated the two germline ends. The CDR3 extends over 13 amino acids. The CDR3 nucleotides are TGTGCCAGCAGTTACGAACCGGGGCAGCCCCAGCATTTT. It is translated as CASSYEPGQPQHF.

Many counts were recorded for this clonotype. CDR3 sequence: CASSRGQGDEQYF. The CDR3 DNA sequence: TGTGCCAGCTCCCGAGGACAGGGGGACGAGCAGTACTTC. The rearrangement links TRBV18 to TRBJ2-7; 10 bases are a match to TRBD1. The CDR3 runs to 13 residues. The V gene end was trimmed by 6 bases and the J gene end by 5 bases; junction bases not matched to a gene: 4. Germline CDR1 and CDR2: KGHSH and LQKENI.

This clonotype appeared many times. The V gene is TRBV4-2, the J gene TRBJ1-4, with a tentative D call TRBD1 (5 bases). The CDR3 covers 14 residues. Germline values: CDR1 LGHNA, CDR2 YNFKEQ. Trimming removed 4 bases at V and 3 bases at J, with 9 bases between. The CDR3 nucleotides read TGTGCCAGCAGCCCCGGGACGGCTAATGAAAAACTGTTTTTT. Residues: CASSPGTANEKLFF.

Ten or more counts support this clonotype. The chain couples TRBV6-2 or TRBV6-3 to TRBJ1-2; 8 nucleotides agree with TRBD1. From germline, CDR1 is MNHEY and CDR2 SVGEGT. The length of the CDR3 is 14 residues. J lost 2 bases, V lost 4 bases, and 3 bases had no gene match. The CDR3 reads CASSLSGGNYGYTF. The CDR3, as DNA: TGTGCCAGCAGTTTATCAGGGGGCAACTATGGCTACACCTTC.

This clonotype was observed at least ten times. The chain couples TRBV7-9 to TRBJ2-3, with 14 bases lining up with TRBD2. Trimming at V came to 5 bases and at J to 5 bases, leaving 3 bases not matched to a gene. The CDR3 loop spans 15 amino acids. Germline lookup yields CDR1 SEHNR and CDR2 FQNEAQ (reference sequence). The CDR3 here is CASSKGLAGEDTQYF. Here the CDR3 DNA reads TGTGCCAGCAGCAAGGGACTAGCGGGGGAAGATACGCAGTATTTT.

V is TRBV4-2 and J is TRBJ1-1, with TRBD1 as a possible D gene (5 bases). The germline gives CDR1 LGHNA, CDR2 YNFKEQ. The CDR3 covers 14 residues. Trimming removed 1 base from V and 7 bases from J, with 13 bases in between. CDR3 sequence: CASSQGTGRGEAFF. The CDR3 DNA follows: TGTGCCAGCAGCCAAGGGACTGGGAGGGGTGAAGCTTTCTTT.

This clonotype has just a few counts. The CDR3 region has the DNA TGTGCCAGCAGCGTCGATAGAGAGCAGTTCTTC. Translating it yields CASSVDREQFF. The chain carries TRBV9 and TRBJ2-1; D gene uncertain. The germline V gene encodes CDR1 SGDLS and CDR2 YYNGEE. Trimming took 2 bases from V and 10 from J, leaving 7 bases between them. The CDR3 runs to 11 residues.

This clonotype came up many times. The genes are TRBV6-2 or TRBV6-3 and TRBJ2-1, with TRBD2 as a possible D gene (6 bases). V lost 5 bases and J 13 bases, leaving 12 bases between the germline ends. CDR3 length: 11 amino acids. The germline gives CDR1 MNHEY, CDR2 SVGEGT. Here the CDR3 DNA reads TGTGCCAGCAGTCGGGACTTGTTACAGTTCTTC. It codes for CASSRDLLQFF.

This clonotype was detected ten times or more. The chain employs TRBV7-2 and TRBJ1-1, with D maybe TRBD1 (6 bases). Germline V gives CDR1 SGHTA, CDR2 FQGNSA. Deletions cut 5 bases from V and 8 bases from J, with 21 bases between. The CDR3 is made up of 15 amino acids. The CDR3 sequence is CASSQLSGGRGEAFF. The CDR3 region has the DNA TGTGCCAGCAGCCAATTGTCCGGGGGGCGCGGGGAAGCTTTCTTT.

This clonotype was observed a handful of times. V is TRBV29-1 and J is TRBJ2-1; tentatively, D is TRBD2 (6 bases). Germline CDR1 reads SQVTM; CDR2 reads ANQGSEA. This CDR3 comprises 13 residues. V was pared by 0 bases and J by 9 bases, with 12 bases between. Here the CDR3 DNA reads TGCAGCGTTGAAGAGGATGTTAGCGGTGAGCAGTTCTTC. Translating gives CSVEEDVSGEQFF.